These T cell receptor beta chains were read from a single sample in a study of OX40 agonist ivuxolimab in advanced cancers. The assay was immunoSEQ multiplex PCR, and TCRdb's table has in-frame clones only and misses some. The sample records under 50,000 clones, approximately 86% being singletons. The source was CD4+ or CD8+ T cells sorted from blood, collected in a trial of the OX40 agonist ivuxolimab. These receptors all stem from an adult with an advanced solid tumor such as melanoma, head and neck, liver or kidney cancer. CDR3s include the opening cysteine and the closing phenylalanine or tryptophan.

j_call: TRBJ1-5; v_call: TRBV6-1; cdr3_aa: CASSARDENQPQHF
j_call: TRBJ1-1; v_call: TRBV5-6; cdr3_aa: CASSLAAGLAEAFF
j_call: TRBJ2-7; v_call: TRBV5-4; cdr3_aa: CASSLGGFQLYEQYF
j_call: TRBJ2-5; v_call: TRBV5-1; cdr3_aa: CASSRGLAEETQYF
j_call: TRBJ2-7; v_call: TRBV5-6; cdr3_aa: CASSLGDGPFYEQYF
j_call: TRBJ1-2; v_call: TRBV7-2; cdr3_aa: CASSSGQGYDGYTF
j_call: TRBJ2-6; v_call: TRBV4-1; cdr3_aa: CASSQQISGANVLTF
j_call: TRBJ1-6; v_call: TRBV6-1; cdr3_aa: CASSRYNSPLHF
j_call: TRBJ2-5; v_call: TRBV6-1; cdr3_aa: CASSPGLKETQYF
j_call: TRBJ2-1; v_call: TRBV6-1; cdr3_aa: CASRSVGVSEQFF
j_call: TRBJ2-5; v_call: TRBV5-1; cdr3_aa: CASSSGPGGETQYF
j_call: TRBJ2-3; v_call: TRBV7-2; cdr3_aa: CASSGLAGRFTQYF
j_call: TRBJ2-3; v_call: TRBV6-5; cdr3_aa: CASSYYGTARDTQYF
j_call: TRBJ1-1; v_call: TRBV19; cdr3_aa: CASSTPVSWAFF
j_call: TRBJ2-1; v_call: TRBV5-4; cdr3_aa: CASSLGLRTSGSNEQFF
j_call: TRBJ1-6; v_call: TRBV19; cdr3_aa: CASSKGGTFYNSPLHF
j_call: TRBJ2-3; v_call: TRBV9; cdr3_aa: CASNPGLAGALPGTDTQYF
j_call: TRBJ1-2; v_call: TRBV4-1; cdr3_aa: CASSQGGAMTFGYTF
j_call: TRBJ1-6; v_call: TRBV19; cdr3_aa: CASSILGENSPLHF
j_call: TRBJ2-7; v_call: TRBV5-1; cdr3_aa: CASSRGQGSYEQYF
j_call: TRBJ2-7; v_call: TRBV5-5; cdr3_aa: CASSLTPGTGDEQYF
j_call: TRBJ2-1; v_call: TRBV10-3; cdr3_aa: CAISPGTSGSNEQFF
j_call: TRBJ2-3; v_call: TRBV2; cdr3_aa: CASSEVGYPTDTQYF
j_call: TRBJ1-4; v_call: TRBV7-2; cdr3_aa: CASRINEKLFF
j_call: TRBJ1-3; v_call: TRBV30; cdr3_aa: CAWSNEGQPTPNSGNTIYF
j_call: TRBJ2-3; v_call: TRBV5-5; cdr3_aa: CASSQLAGADTQYF
j_call: TRBJ1-2; v_call: TRBV27; cdr3_aa: CASGKVGGVEANYGYTF
j_call: TRBJ2-7; v_call: TRBV2; cdr3_aa: CASSAGLAGVDEQYF
j_call: TRBJ2-3; v_call: TRBV19; cdr3_aa: CASSRTGPPTDTQYF
j_call: TRBJ1-6; v_call: TRBV4-1; cdr3_aa: CASSQRSPRASYNSPLHF
j_call: TRBJ1-1; v_call: TRBV2; cdr3_aa: CASWIQIPNTGAFF
j_call: TRBJ1-2; v_call: TRBV5-1; cdr3_aa: CASSLFPQGYGYTF
j_call: TRBJ1-4; v_call: TRBV28; cdr3_aa: CASSRTGRGTNEKLFF
j_call: TRBJ1-6; v_call: TRBV19; cdr3_aa: CASAPGQENSPLHF
j_call: TRBJ2-3; v_call: TRBV7-9; cdr3_aa: CASSPSRGDRVADTQYF
j_call: TRBJ1-1; v_call: TRBV10-3; cdr3_aa: CAISESDSYTEAFF
j_call: TRBJ2-7; v_call: TRBV14; cdr3_aa: CASSRDRGLEQYF
j_call: TRBJ2-1; v_call: TRBV7-9; cdr3_aa: CASSLEQGVLLNEQFF
j_call: TRBJ2-3; v_call: TRBV29-1; cdr3_aa: CSVLTREGFTDTQYF
j_call: TRBJ2-2; v_call: TRBV5-1; cdr3_aa: CASSPGTTTGELFF
j_call: TRBJ2-7; v_call: TRBV7-6; cdr3_aa: CASSLDEGINYEQYF
j_call: TRBJ1-6; v_call: TRBV5-1; cdr3_aa: CASSLDVGAFYNSPLHF
j_call: TRBJ1-3; v_call: TRBV7-2; cdr3_aa: CASSPGGQGLNTIYF
j_call: TRBJ2-3; v_call: TRBV5-6; cdr3_aa: CASSLNLGTADTQYF
j_call: TRBJ2-7; v_call: TRBV5-4; cdr3_aa: CASSPGQGRGEQYF
j_call: TRBJ2-7; v_call: TRBV9; cdr3_aa: CASSRSGRHEQYF
j_call: TRBJ2-3; v_call: TRBV15; cdr3_aa: CATSRGGGLTDTQYF
j_call: TRBJ2-2; v_call: TRBV6-5; cdr3_aa: CASRLGGNTGELFF
j_call: TRBJ2-7; v_call: TRBV28; cdr3_aa: CASSFASGRVYGNEQYF
j_call: TRBJ2-7; v_call: TRBV18; cdr3_aa: CASSPPSGYEQYF
j_call: TRBJ1-2; v_call: TRBV25-1; cdr3_aa: CASSESWGNYGYTF
j_call: TRBJ1-3; v_call: TRBV28; cdr3_aa: CASLETHSGNTIYF
j_call: TRBJ2-2; v_call: TRBV5-1; cdr3_aa: CASSLAASGGQYTGELFF
j_call: TRBJ1-1; v_call: TRBV11-2; cdr3_aa: CASSLQGVNTEAFF
j_call: TRBJ1-2; v_call: TRBV6-5; cdr3_aa: CASSTNDRGDGYTF
j_call: TRBJ1-4; v_call: TRBV19; cdr3_aa: CASSIGGNEKLFF
j_call: TRBJ1-1; v_call: TRBV5-8; cdr3_aa: CASSPGGGVLNTEAFF